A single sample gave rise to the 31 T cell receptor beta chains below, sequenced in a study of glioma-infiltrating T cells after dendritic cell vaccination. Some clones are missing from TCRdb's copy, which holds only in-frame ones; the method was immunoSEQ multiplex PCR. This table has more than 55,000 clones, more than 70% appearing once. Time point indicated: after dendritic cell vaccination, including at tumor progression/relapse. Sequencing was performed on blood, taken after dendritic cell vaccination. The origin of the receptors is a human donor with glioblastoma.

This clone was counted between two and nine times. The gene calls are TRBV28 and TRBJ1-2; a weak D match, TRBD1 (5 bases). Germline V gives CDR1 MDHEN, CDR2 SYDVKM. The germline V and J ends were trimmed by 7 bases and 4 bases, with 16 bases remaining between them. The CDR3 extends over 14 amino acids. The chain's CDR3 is CASNLSRDFYGYTF. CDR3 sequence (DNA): TGTGCCAGCAACCTAAGTAGGGACTTCTATGGCTACACCTTC.

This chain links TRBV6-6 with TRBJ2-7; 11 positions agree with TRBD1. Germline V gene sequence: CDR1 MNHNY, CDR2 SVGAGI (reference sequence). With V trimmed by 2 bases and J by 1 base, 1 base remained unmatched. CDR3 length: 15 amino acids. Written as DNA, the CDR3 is TGTGCCAGCAGTTACGGGACAGGGGGATCCTACGAGCAGTACTTC. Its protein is CASSYGTGGSYEQYF.

The CDR3 protein is CASSVGGEDYGYTF. In DNA, the CDR3 is TGTGCCAGCAGCGTAGGAGGGGAGGACTATGGCTACACCTTC. V is TRBV9 and J is TRBJ1-2; D is perhaps TRBD1 (5 bases). From germline, CDR1 is SGDLS and CDR2 YYNGEE. The CDR3 contains 14 residues. The V end was cut by 0 bases, the J end by 3 bases, with 9 bases between. The whole variable domain, filled in from reference TRBV9 and TRBJ1-2, reads DSGVTQTPKHLITATGQRVTLRCSPRSGDLSVYWYQQSLDQGLQFLIQYYNGEERAKGNILERFSAQQFPDLHSELNLSSLELGDSALYFCASSVGGEDYGYTFGSGTRLTVV.

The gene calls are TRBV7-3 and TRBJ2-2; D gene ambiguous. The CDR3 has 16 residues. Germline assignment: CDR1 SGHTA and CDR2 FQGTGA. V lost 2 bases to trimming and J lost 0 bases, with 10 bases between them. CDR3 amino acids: CASSLPGDANTGELFF. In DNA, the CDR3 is TGTGCCAGCAGCTTACCGGGTGATGCGAACACCGGGGAGCTGTTTTTT.

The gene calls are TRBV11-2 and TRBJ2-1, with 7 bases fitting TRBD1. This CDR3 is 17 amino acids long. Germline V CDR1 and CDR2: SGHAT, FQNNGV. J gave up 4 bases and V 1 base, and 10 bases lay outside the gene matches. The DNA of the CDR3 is TGTGCCAGCAGCTTAGTTGCAGGGGGTTTGACGTACAATGAGCAGTTCTTC. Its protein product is CASSLVAGGLTYNEQFF.

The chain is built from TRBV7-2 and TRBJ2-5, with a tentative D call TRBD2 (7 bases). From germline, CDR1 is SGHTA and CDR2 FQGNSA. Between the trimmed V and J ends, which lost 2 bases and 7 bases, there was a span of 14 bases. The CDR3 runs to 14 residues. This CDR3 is CASSLNGGGGTQYF. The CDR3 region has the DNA TGTGCCAGCAGCTTAAACGGGGGAGGGGGGACCCAGTACTTC. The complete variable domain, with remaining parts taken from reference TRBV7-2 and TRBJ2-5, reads GAGVSQSPSNKVTEKGKDVELRCDPISGHTALYWYRQSLGQGLEFLIYFQGNSAPDKSGLPSDRFSAERTGGSVSTLTIQRTQQEDSAVYLCASSLNGGGGTQYFGPGTRLLVL.

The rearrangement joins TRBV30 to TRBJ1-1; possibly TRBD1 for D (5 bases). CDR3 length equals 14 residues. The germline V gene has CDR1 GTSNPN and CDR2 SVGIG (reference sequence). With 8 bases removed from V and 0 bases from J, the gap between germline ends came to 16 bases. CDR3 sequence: CAGTGGIMNTEAFF. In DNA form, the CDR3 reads TGTGCCGGGACCGGGGGGATCATGAACACTGAAGCTTTCTTT.

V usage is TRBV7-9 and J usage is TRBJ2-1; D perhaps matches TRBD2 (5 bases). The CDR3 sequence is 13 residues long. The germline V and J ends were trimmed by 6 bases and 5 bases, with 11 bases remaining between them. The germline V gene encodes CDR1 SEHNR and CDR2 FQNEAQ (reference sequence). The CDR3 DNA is TGTGCCAGCAGAGCGGACCAAAACAATGAGCAGTTCTTC. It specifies CASRADQNNEQFF.

The CDR3 loop reads CASTHSGQKETQYF. The CDR3 coding sequence is TGTGCCAGCACTCACTCCGGACAGAAAGAGACCCAGTACTTC. This chain connects TRBV2 to TRBJ2-5; perhaps TRBD1 as D (6 bases). CDR3 length equals 14 residues. Germline V gene sequence: CDR1 SNHLY, CDR2 FYNNEI. V dropped 7 bases and J dropped 3 bases, with 15 bases sitting between them.

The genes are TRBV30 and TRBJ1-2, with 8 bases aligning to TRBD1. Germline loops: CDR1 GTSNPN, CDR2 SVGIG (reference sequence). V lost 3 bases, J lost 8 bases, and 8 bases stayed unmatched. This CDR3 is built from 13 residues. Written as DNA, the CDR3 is TGTGCCTGGAGGACGACAGGGGTCGGAGGCTACACCTTC. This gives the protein CAWRTTGVGGYTF. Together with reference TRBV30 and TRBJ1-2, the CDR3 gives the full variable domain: SQTIHQWPATLVQPVGSPLSLECTVEGTSNPNLYWYRQAAGRGLQLLFYSVGIGQISSEVPQNLSASRPQDRQFILSSKKLLLSDSGFYLCAWRTTGVGGYTFGSGTRLTVV.

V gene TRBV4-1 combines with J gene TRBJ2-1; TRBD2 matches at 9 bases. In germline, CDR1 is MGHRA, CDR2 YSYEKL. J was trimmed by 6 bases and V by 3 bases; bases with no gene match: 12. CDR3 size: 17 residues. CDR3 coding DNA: TGCGCCAGCAGCCACCCACCAGTAGCGGGGGTCCTCAATGAGCAGTTCTTC. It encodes CASSHPPVAGVLNEQFF.

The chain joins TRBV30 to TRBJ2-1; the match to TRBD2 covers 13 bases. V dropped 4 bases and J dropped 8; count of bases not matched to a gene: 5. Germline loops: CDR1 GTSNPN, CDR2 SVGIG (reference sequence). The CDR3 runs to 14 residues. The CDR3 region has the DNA TGTGCCTGGAACCGACTAGCGGGGGGTCATGAGCAGTTCTTC. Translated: CAWNRLAGGHEQFF. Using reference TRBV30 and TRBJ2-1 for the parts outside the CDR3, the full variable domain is SQTIHQWPATLVQPVGSPLSLECTVEGTSNPNLYWYRQAAGRGLQLLFYSVGIGQISSEVPQNLSASRPQDRQFILSSKKLLLSDSGFYLCAWNRLAGGHEQFFGPGTRLTVL.

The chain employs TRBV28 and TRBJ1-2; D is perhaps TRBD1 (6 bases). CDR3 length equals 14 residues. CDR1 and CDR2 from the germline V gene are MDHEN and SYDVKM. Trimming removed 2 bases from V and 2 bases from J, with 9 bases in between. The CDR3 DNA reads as TGTGCCAGCAGTTTAGGGCAGGGGAACTATGGCTACACCTTC. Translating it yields CASSLGQGNYGYTF.

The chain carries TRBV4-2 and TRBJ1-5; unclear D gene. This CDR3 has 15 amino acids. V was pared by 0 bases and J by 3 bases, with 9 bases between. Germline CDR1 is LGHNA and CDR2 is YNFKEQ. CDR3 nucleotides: TGTGCCAGCAGCCAAGATACTGGGCACAATCAGCCCCAGCATTTT. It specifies CASSQDTGHNQPQHF.

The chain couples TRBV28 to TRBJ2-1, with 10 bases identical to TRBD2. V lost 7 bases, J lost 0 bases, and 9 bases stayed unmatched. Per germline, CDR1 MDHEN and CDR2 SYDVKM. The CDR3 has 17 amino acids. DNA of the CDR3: TGTGCCAGCATGCCTAGCGGGGGTTACTTCTCCTACAATGAGCAGTTCTTC. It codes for CASMPSGGYFSYNEQFF.

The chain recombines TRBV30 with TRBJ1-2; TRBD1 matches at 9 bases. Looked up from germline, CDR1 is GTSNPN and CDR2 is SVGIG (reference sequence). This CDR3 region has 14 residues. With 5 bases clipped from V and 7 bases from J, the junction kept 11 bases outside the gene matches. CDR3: CAWLEDRGLGGYTF. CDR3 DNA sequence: TGTGCCTGGCTAGAGGACAGGGGCTTGGGTGGCTACACCTTC.

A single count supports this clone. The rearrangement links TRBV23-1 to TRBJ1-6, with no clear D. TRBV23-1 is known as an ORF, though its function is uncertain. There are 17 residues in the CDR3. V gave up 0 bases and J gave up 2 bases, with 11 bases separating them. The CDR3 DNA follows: TGCGCCAGCAGTCAATCGAGTGTACAGACCTATAATTCACCCCTCCACTTT. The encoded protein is CASSQSSVQTYNSPLHF.

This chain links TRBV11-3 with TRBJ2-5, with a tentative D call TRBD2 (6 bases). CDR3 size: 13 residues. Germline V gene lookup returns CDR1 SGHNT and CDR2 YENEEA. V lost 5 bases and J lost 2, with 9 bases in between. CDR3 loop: CASSAGPQETQYF. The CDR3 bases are TGTGCCAGCAGCGCGGGGCCACAAGAGACCCAGTACTTC.

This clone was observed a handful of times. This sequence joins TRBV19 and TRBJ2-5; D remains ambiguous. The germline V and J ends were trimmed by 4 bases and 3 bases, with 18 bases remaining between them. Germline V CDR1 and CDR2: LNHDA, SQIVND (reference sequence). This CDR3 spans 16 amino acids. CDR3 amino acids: CASSTPTNPQEETQYF. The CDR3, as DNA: TGTGCCAGTAGTACCCCTACAAACCCTCAGGAAGAGACCCAGTACTTC.

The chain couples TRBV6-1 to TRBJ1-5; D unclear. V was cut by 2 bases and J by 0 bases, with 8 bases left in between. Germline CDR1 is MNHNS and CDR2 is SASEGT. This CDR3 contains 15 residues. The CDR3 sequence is CASSELKSSNQPQHF. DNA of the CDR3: TGTGCCAGCAGTGAACTAAAGAGTAGCAATCAGCCCCAGCATTTT.

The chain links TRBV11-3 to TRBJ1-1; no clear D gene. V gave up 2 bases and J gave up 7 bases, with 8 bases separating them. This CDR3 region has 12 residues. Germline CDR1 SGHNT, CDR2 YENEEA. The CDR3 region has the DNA TGTGCCAGCAGCTTATCGCCGGTTGAAGCTTTCTTT. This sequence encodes CASSLSPVEAFF.

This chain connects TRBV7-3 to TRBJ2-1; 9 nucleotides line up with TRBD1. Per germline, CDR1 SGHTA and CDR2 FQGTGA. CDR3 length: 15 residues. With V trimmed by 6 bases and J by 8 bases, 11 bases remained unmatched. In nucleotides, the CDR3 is TGTGCCAGCAGGGATGACAGGGGGGTTAACGATGAGCAGTTCTTC. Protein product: CASRDDRGVNDEQFF.

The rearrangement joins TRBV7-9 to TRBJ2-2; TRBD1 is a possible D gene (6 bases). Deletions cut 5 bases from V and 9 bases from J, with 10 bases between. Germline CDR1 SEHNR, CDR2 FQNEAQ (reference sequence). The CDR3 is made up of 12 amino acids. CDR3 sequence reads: CASSLDSRELFF. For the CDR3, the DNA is TGTGCCAGCAGCCTGGACAGCCGGGAGCTGTTTTTT.

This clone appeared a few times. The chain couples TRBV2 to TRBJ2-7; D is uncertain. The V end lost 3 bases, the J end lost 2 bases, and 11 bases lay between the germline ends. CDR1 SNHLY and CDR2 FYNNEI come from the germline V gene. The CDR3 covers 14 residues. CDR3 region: CASSDVWPTYEQYF. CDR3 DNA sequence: TGTGCCAGCAGTGATGTATGGCCAACCTACGAGCAGTACTTC.

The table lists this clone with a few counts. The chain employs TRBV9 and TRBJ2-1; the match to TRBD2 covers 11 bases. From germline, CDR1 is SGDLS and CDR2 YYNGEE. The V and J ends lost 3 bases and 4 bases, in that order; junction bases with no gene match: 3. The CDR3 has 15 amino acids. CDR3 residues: CASSARLAGYNEQFF. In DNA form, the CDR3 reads TGTGCCAGCAGCGCGCGACTAGCGGGGTACAATGAGCAGTTCTTC.

The CDR3 bases are TGCGCCAGCAGCCAATCTAATGGGCGTTGGGAAAAACTGTTTTTT. The encoded protein is CASSQSNGRWEKLFF. This chain links TRBV4-1 with TRBJ1-4; no definite D call. The V and J ends lost 2 bases and 8 bases respectively, with 15 bases between them. The CDR3 consists of 15 residues. Looked up from germline, CDR1 is MGHRA and CDR2 is YSYEKL.

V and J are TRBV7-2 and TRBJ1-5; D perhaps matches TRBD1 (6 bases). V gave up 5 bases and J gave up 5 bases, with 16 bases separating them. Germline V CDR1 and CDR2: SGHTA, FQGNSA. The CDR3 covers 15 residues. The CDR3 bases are TGTGCCAGCAGCCTAGAAGTGGCAGGGGATCAGCCCCAGCATTTT. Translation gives CASSLEVAGDQPQHF.

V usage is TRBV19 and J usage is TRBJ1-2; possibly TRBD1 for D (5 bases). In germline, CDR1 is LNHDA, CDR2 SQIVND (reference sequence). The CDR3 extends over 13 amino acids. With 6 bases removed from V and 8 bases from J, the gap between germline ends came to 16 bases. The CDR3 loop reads CASSPEQGRGYTF. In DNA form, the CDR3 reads TGTGCCAGTAGCCCAGAGCAGGGTCGCGGCTACACCTTC.

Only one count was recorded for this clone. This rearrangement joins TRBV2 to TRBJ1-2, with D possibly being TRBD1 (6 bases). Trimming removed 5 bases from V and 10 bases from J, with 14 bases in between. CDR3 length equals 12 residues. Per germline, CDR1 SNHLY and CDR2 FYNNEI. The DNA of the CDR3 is TGTGCCAGCAGTATAACAGGGCGGCCCTACACCTTC. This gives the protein CASSITGRPYTF. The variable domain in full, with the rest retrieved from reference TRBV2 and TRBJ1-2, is EPEVTQTPSHQVTQMGQEVILRCVPISNHLYFYWYRQILGQKVEFLVSFYNNEISEKSEIFDDQFSVERPDGSNFTLKIRSTKLEDSAMYFCASSITGRPYTFGSGTRLTVV.

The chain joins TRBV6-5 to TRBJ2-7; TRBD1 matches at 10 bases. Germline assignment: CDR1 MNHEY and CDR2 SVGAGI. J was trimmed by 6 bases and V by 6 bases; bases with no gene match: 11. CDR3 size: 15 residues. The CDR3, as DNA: TGTGCCAGCAGCCGCCCGGGACAGGGGCAAAGCGAGCAGTACTTC. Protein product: CASSRPGQGQSEQYF.

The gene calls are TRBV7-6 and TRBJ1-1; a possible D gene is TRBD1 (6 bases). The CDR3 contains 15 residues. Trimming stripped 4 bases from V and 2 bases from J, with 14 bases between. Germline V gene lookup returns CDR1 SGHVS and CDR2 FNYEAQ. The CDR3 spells CASSSETGINTEAFF. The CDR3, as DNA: TGTGCCAGCAGCTCCGAGACAGGAATAAACACTGAAGCTTTCTTT.